The T cell receptor beta chain under discussion was sequenced for a study of Ad26.COV2.S vaccination and SARS-CoV-2 variants. The repertoire was sequenced with immunoSEQ multiplex PCR; TCRdb's copy has only in-frame clones and lacks some. Among around 100,000 clones listed, less than 85% were seen once. CDR1 SEHNR and CDR2 FQNEAQ come from the germline V gene (reference sequence). This CDR3 spans 12 amino acids. The J segment lost 5 bases and the V segment lost 7 bases, leaving 5 bases of the junction unmatched. The source was peripheral blood, collected after recovery from COVID-19. The rearrangement links TRBV7-9 to TRBJ2-7; TRBD1 matches at 7 bases. The TCR originated in a human donor who had recovered from COVID-19. For the CDR3, the DNA is TGTGCCAGCACCCGCACAGGGGACGAGCAGTACTTC. This gives the protein CASTRTGDEQYF.